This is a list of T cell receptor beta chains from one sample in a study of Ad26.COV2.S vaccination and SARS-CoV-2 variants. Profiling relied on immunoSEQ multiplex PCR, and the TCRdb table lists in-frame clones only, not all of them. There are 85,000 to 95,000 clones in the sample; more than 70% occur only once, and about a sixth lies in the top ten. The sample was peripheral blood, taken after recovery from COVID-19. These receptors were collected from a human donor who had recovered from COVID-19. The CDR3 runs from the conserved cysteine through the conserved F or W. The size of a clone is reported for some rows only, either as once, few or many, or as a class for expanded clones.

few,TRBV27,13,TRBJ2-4,CASSFSAKNIQYF
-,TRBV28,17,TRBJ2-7,CASSRIRRTSGIYEQYF
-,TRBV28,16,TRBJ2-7,CASSLVGRLRPYEQYF
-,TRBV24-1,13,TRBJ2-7,CATSDPGGYEQYF
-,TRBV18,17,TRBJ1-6,CASSPFKTGAADSPLHF
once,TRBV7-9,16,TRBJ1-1,CASSNGVMKGATEAFF
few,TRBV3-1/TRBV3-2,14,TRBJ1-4,CASSQVWGGEKLFF
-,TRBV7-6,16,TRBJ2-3,CASSPSRDYRTDTQYF
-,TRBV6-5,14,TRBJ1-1,CASSYGTGGAEAFF
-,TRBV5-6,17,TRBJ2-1,CASSLVIAESSYNEQFF
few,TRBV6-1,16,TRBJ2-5,CASSALPGAPGETQYF
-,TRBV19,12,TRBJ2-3,CASSIGESAQYF
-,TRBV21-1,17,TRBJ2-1,CASSIRNRGRSVDEQFF
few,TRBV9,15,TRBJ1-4,CASSVGETTNEKLFF
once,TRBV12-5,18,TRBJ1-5,CASGLGRDRGPENQPQHF
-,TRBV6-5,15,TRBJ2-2,CASMRDSRNTGELFF
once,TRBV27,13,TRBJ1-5,CASSYSRSQPQHF
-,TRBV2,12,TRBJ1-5,CASSTPNQPQHF
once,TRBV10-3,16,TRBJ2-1,CATIQTGGTMVDEQFF
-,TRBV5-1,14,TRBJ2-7,CASRPIRGGYEQYF
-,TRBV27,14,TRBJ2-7,CASSRDGGGLGQYF
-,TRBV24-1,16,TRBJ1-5,CATSDLRQGSNQPQHF
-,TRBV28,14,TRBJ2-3,CASSFGLVGDTQYF
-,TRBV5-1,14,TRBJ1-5,CASSLDGGSGPQHF
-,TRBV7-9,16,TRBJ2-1,CASSPGGGGMNNEQFF
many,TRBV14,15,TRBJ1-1,CASSQVTGGSAEAFF
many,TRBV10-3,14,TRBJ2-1,CAISYSAVYNEQFF
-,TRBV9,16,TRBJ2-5,CASSVGSGSVWETQYF
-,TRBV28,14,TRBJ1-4,CASSSGRANEKLFF
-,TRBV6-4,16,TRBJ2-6,CASSDSSGSGANVLTF
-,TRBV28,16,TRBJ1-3,CASSDGGRFSGNTIYF
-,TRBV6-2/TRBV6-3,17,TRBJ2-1,CASSPLRFGRQADEQFF
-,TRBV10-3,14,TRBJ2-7,CAISESVRTHEQYF
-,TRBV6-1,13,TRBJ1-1,CASSDLWYTEAFF
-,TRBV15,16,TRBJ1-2,CATSRNFGTVKYGYTF
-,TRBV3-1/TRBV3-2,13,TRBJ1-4,CASGFLTNEKLFF
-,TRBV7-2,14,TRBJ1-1,CASSLAGRGYEAFF
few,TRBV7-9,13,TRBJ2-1,CASSSNTDNEQFF
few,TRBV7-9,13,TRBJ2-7,CASSSSGAYEQYF
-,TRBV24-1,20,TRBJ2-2,CATLGGPGLAGDPEGGELFF
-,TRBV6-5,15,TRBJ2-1,CASTNRGSSYNEQFF
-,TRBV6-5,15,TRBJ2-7,CASKGLATSSYEQYF
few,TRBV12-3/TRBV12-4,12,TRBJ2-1,CASSIMVNEQFF
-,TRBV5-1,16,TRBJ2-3,CASSLLSGSGADTQYF
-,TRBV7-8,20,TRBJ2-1,CASSLGFGRGSTGVSNEQFF
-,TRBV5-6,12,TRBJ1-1,CASSLWRGEAFF
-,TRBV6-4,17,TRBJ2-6,CASSDAGAGSGANVLTF
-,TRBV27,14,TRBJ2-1,CASCSGDAYNEQFF
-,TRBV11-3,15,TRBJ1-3,CASSLAGSSGNTIYF
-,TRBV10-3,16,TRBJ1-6,CAISDSGGGLNSPLHF
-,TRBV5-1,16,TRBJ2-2,CASRPGGRGTTGELFF
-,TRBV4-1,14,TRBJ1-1,CASSQNPRTREAFF
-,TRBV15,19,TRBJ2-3,CATSTPHVYSGRARDTQYF
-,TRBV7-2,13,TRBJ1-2,CASSSTGSRGYTF
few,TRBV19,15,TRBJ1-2,CASNNQGQGEYGYTF